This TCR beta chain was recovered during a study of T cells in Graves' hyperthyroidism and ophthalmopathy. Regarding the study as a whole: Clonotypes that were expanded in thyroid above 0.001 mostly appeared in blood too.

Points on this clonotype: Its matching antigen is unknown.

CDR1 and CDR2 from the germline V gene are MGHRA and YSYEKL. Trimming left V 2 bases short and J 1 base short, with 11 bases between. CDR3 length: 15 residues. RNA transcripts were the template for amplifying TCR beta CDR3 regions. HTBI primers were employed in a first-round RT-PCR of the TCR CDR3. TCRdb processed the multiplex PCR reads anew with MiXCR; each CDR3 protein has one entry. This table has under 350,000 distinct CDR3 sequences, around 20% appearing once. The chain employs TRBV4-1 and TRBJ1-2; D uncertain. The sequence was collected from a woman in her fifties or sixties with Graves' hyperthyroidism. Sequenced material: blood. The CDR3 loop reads CASSQPTAGNYGYTF. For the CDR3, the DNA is TGCGCCAGCAGCCAACCCACCGCCGGTAACTATGGCTACACCTTC.